This T cell receptor beta chain derives from a study of T cell responses to AZD1222 COVID-19 vaccine. Study overall: It was second doses at about 4 or about 12 weeks that were pooled. Study-wide points: Rises in breadth and depth of Spike-specific TCRs came after two AZD1222 doses. Without day 14 samples, only post-peak T cell repertoires were studied.

Some clones are missing from TCRdb's copy, which holds only in-frame ones; the method was immunoSEQ multiplex PCR. The sample includes about 73,000 clones, about 91% seen only once; the top ten take around 19%. The CDR3 loop spans 14 amino acids. Germline V gene lookup returns CDR1 MNHEY and CDR2 SVGAGI. J was trimmed by 12 bases and V by 2 bases; bases with no gene match: 10. Comments on this clone: Its antigen is not identified.

The sequence derives from an adult in good health. The V gene is TRBV6-5, the J gene TRBJ2-1; 7 nucleotides line up with TRBD1. Sequenced material: peripheral blood, taken on day 0 of AZD1222 vaccination. The CDR3 DNA follows: TGTGCCAGCAGTTACCCAGATGTGACAGGGAGGCAGTTCTTC. Protein: CASSYPDVTGRQFF.